A single sample is the source of the 29 T cell receptor beta chains below, sequenced in a study of control samples from healthy donors and cancer patients. TCRdb keeps only in-frame clones here, not all; method: immunoSEQ multiplex PCR. The sample includes about 160,000 clones, roughly 94% seen only once; the top ten take about 15%. Sequenced input: PBMCs. These receptors all come from a man in his 60s with colorectal cancer.

The gene calls are TRBV7-9 and TRBJ2-2; D not resolved. Trimming stripped 2 bases from V and 3 bases from J, with 7 bases between. Looked up from germline, CDR1 is SEHNR and CDR2 is FQNEAQ (reference sequence). This CDR3 is 14 amino acids long. The CDR3 region has the DNA TGTGCCAGCAGCTTATTAATCTACACCGGGGAGCTGTTTTTT. Protein: CASSLLIYTGELFF.

The chain is built from TRBV10-3 and TRBJ1-5; TRBD1 agrees at 7 bases. Losses at the gene ends were 7 bases for V and 7 bases for J; bases not matched to a gene: 7. Germline V gene data show CDR1 as ENHRY and CDR2 as SYGVKD. The CDR3 is 13 residues long. CDR3 DNA sequence: TGTGCCATCAATCAGGGGGTGAGGCAGCCCCAGCATTTT. Translating it yields CAINQGVRQPQHF.

The V and J genes are TRBV6-5 and TRBJ2-3; TRBD2 aligns across 11 bases. This CDR3 comprises 15 residues. With 7 bases clipped from V and 10 bases from J, the junction kept 13 bases outside the gene matches. In germline, CDR1 is MNHEY, CDR2 SVGAGI. The CDR3: CASTQEVSGGVSQYF. The CDR3 DNA reads as TGTGCCAGCACCCAAGAAGTTAGCGGGGGGGTATCGCAGTATTTT.

J is TRBJ2-1 and V is TRBV15; D is tentatively TRBD1 or TRBD2 (6 bases each). The V gene lost 1 base and the J gene lost 7 bases, with 17 bases spanning the gap. From germline, CDR1 is LNHNV and CDR2 YYDKDF (reference sequence). CDR3 length: 16 amino acids. CDR3 protein: CATSRGPAGAGNEQFF. Here the CDR3 DNA reads TGTGCCACCAGCAGAGGCCCAGCAGGGGCGGGAAATGAGCAGTTCTTC. The full variable domain, with the rest looked up from reference TRBV15 and TRBJ2-1, is DAMVIQNPRYQVTQFGKPVTLSCSQTLNHNVMYWYQQKSSQAPKLLFHYYDKDFNNEADTPDNFQSRRPNTSFCFLDIRSPGLGDTAMYLCATSRGPAGAGNEQFFGPGTRLTVL.

V usage is TRBV7-8 and J usage is TRBJ2-3; 12 bases map to TRBD2. CDR3 length: 19 amino acids. J gave up 4 bases and V 5 bases, and 16 bases lay outside the gene matches. Germline V gives CDR1 SGHVS, CDR2 FQNEAQ. The CDR3 coding sequence is TGTGCCAGCAGCCCCAAAGGACTAGCGGGGCCCCTTCCCCCAGATACGCAGTATTTT. It translates to CASSPKGLAGPLPPDTQYF. The entire variable domain, with the rest obtained from reference TRBV7-8 and TRBJ2-3, is as follows: GAGVSQSPRYKVAKRGQDVALRCDPISGHVSLFWYQQALGQGPEFLTYFQNEAQLDKSGLPSDRFFAERPEGSVSTLKIQRTQQEDSAVYLCASSPKGLAGPLPPDTQYFGPGTRLTVL.

The V call is TRBV13, the J call TRBJ2-7; the match to TRBD2 covers 9 bases. The CDR3 loop spans 15 amino acids. Germline CDR1 reads PRHDT; CDR2 reads FYEKMQ (reference sequence). Trimming removed 4 bases from V and 2 bases from J; junction bases left unmatched: 6. CDR3 DNA: TGTGCCAGCAGCTCTCCTAGCGGGGCTCCCTACGAGCAGTACTTC. It encodes CASSSPSGAPYEQYF.

The V gene is TRBV27, the J gene TRBJ2-3; 9 bases fit TRBD2. The CDR3 extends over 16 amino acids. Trimming cost V 0 bases and J 7 bases; bases outside gene matches: 8. Germline assignment: CDR1 MNHEY and CDR2 SMNVEV (reference sequence). The CDR3 reads CASSLSGGGAANTQYF. The CDR3 DNA reads as TGTGCCAGCAGTTTATCCGGCGGGGGGGCCGCAAATACGCAGTATTTT.

V and J are TRBV3-1 (or the pseudogene TRBV3-2) and TRBJ1-2, with D unclear. V was clipped by 0 bases and J by 4 bases, with 12 bases between them. Germline CDR1 is LGHDT and CDR2 is YNNKEL (reference sequence). The CDR3 is 15 amino acids. The CDR3 here is CASSQDSTAGYGYTF. The CDR3 DNA sequence: TGTGCCAGCAGCCAAGATAGCACAGCCGGCTATGGCTACACCTTC.

The chain is built from TRBV24-1 and TRBJ2-5; D may be TRBD2 (5 bases). V was pared by 1 base and J by 2 bases, with 16 bases between. Germline CDR1 is KGHDR and CDR2 is SFDVKD. The CDR3 is 17 residues long. In nucleotides, the CDR3 is TGTGCCACCAGTGATTTCGGTGACTCAGCGGATCAAGAGACCCAGTACTTC. Translation: CATSDFGDSADQETQYF.

The genes are TRBV5-6 and TRBJ2-7; D not certain. V was trimmed by 0 bases and J by 4 bases, leaving 17 bases between them. The CDR3 extends over 16 amino acids. Germline loops: CDR1 SGHDT, CDR2 YYEEEE. The CDR3 reads CASSLELDRKRYEQYF. The CDR3 DNA reads TGTGCCAGCAGCTTGGAACTGGATCGAAAACGGTACGAGCAGTACTTC.

V usage is TRBV6-2 or TRBV6-3 and J usage is TRBJ2-5, with 14 bases fitting TRBD2. The germline CDR1 and CDR2 sequences are MNHEY and SVGEGT. V trimming: 5 bases; J trimming: 2 bases; junction bases outside the gene matches: 4. The CDR3 loop spans 16 amino acids. The CDR3 reads CASSTGTSGGQETQYF. The CDR3, as DNA: TGTGCCAGCAGTACCGGGACTAGCGGGGGACAAGAGACCCAGTACTTC.

This chain connects TRBV19 to TRBJ1-6, with a weak D call TRBD1 (5 bases). CDR3 length equals 15 residues. V was pared by 3 bases and J by 5 bases, with 11 bases between. The germline V gene encodes CDR1 LNHDA and CDR2 SQIVND (reference sequence). The CDR3 DNA reads TGTGCCAGTAGTATCCGGGGCAAAGATAATTCACCCCTCCACTTT. Residues: CASSIRGKDNSPLHF. Looking up the rest from reference TRBV19 and TRBJ1-6 gives the full variable domain: DGGITQSPKYLFRKEGQNVTLSCEQNLNHDAMYWYRQDPGQGLRLIYYSQIVNDFQKGDIAEGYSVSREKKESFPLTVTSAQKNPTAFYLCASSIRGKDNSPLHFGNGTRLTVT.

V and J are TRBV29-1 and TRBJ1-2; 8 nucleotides line up with TRBD1. The CDR3 covers 15 residues. The germline V gene has CDR1 SQVTM and CDR2 ANQGSEA. Trimming at V came to 4 bases and at J to 2 bases, leaving 9 bases not matched to a gene. CDR3 DNA sequence: TGCAGCGTTGCAAAGGGGACAGGCGCAAACTATGGCTACACCTTC. It codes for CSVAKGTGANYGYTF.

The V call is TRBV27, the J call TRBJ1-5; 7 bases are a match to TRBD1. The CDR3 is made up of 17 amino acids. The V and J ends lost 3 bases and 9 bases, in that order; junction bases with no gene match: 17. Germline V gene data show CDR1 as MNHEY and CDR2 as SMNVEV (reference sequence). CDR3 nucleotide sequence: TGTGCCAGCAGTTTCGGGGGGGGAAGGGGGCATACAGGGCCCCAGCATTTT. Translated, it gives CASSFGGGRGHTGPQHF.

V is TRBV6-5 and J is TRBJ1-2, with D unclear. The CDR3 totals 14 residues. Germline CDR1 and CDR2: MNHEY and SVGAGI. V dropped 0 bases and J dropped 3 bases, with 8 bases sitting between them. The CDR3 here is CASSYSPFDYGYTF. The CDR3 bases are TGTGCCAGCAGTTACTCGCCGTTCGACTATGGCTACACCTTC.

V gene TRBV7-9 combines with J gene TRBJ2-6; D uncertain. This CDR3 is 12 amino acids long. CDR1 is SEHNR and CDR2 is FQNEAQ in the germline V gene (reference sequence). Trimming removed 5 bases at V and 3 bases at J, with 2 bases between. The CDR3 coding sequence is TGTGCCAGCAGCCTTGGGGCCAACGTCCTGACTTTC. It is translated as CASSLGANVLTF. Full variable domain (outside the CDR3, taken from reference TRBV7-9 and TRBJ2-6): DTGVSQNPRHKITKRGQNVTFRCDPISEHNRLYWYRQTLGQGPEFLTYFQNEAQLEKSRLLSDRFSAERPKGSFSTLEIQRTEQGDSAMYLCASSLGANVLTFGAGSRLTVL.

About this clone: Distinct nucleotide sequences in the sample also encode this CDR3. The J gene is TRBJ1-2, the V gene TRBV5-1; D unresolved. Germline assignment: CDR1 SGHRS and CDR2 YFSETQ. V lost 0 bases and J lost 1, with 4 bases in between. This CDR3 comprises 13 residues. This CDR3 reads CASSLDGNYGYTF. The CDR3 DNA reads TGCGCCAGCAGCTTGGATGGTAACTATGGCTACACCTTC.

This clone was counted a single time. V usage is TRBV19 and J usage is TRBJ2-2; D ambiguous. The CDR3 length is 11 residues. V was shortened by 8 bases and J by 5 bases, with 6 bases between the two germline ends. Looked up from germline, CDR1 is LNHDA and CDR2 is SQIVND (reference sequence). CDR3 sequence: CASYYTGELFF. In DNA form, the CDR3 reads TGTGCCAGTTATTATACCGGGGAGCTGTTTTTT.

The rearrangement joins TRBV3-1 (or the pseudogene TRBV3-2) to TRBJ2-3; D not resolved. Germline V gene lookup returns CDR1 LGHDT and CDR2 YNNKEL (reference sequence). V lost 1 base, J lost 7 bases, and 15 bases lay in between. This CDR3 has 15 residues. The CDR3 sequence is CASSQVGLERNTQYF. DNA for the CDR3: TGTGCCAGCAGCCAAGTGGGGTTGGAACGGAATACGCAGTATTTT.

The chain uses TRBV5-1 and TRBJ2-5; the match to TRBD2 covers 10 bases. CDR1 is SGHRS and CDR2 is YFSETQ in the germline V gene. The CDR3 has 16 residues. With 3 bases clipped from V and 2 bases from J, the junction kept 7 bases outside the gene matches. In nucleotides, the CDR3 is TGCGCCAGCAGCTACCCACTAGCGGGAATGCAAGAGACCCAGTACTTC. This encodes CASSYPLAGMQETQYF. The whole variable domain, remainder taken from reference TRBV5-1 and TRBJ2-5, is KAGVTQTPRYLIKTRGQQVTLSCSPISGHRSVSWYQQTPGQGLQFLFEYFSETQRNKGNFPGRFSGRQFSNSRSEMNVSTLELGDSALYLCASSYPLAGMQETQYFGPGTRLLVL.

The chain recombines TRBV6-5 with TRBJ1-4; weak D call: TRBD1 (5 bases). Trimming cost V 6 bases and J 10 bases, with 18 bases left between them. Germline V gene sequence: CDR1 MNHEY, CDR2 SVGAGI. This CDR3 is built from 14 residues. The DNA of the CDR3 is TGTGCCAGCAGCCCCCAGGGCGGGGCCGGAAAACTGTTTTTT. Its protein product is CASSPQGGAGKLFF.

In regard to this clone: The same CDR3 is also encoded by other DNA sequences in this sample. The rearrangement joins TRBV4-1 to TRBJ1-2, with TRBD1 identical over 8 bases. V was clipped by 8 bases and J by 6 bases; unmatched bases: 14. Per germline, CDR1 MGHRA and CDR2 YSYEKL. CDR3 length equals 15 residues. CDR3 nucleotide sequence: TGCGCCAGCGGGGACAGGTCTGCGAGGGTGGATGGCTACACCTTC. Its protein is CASGDRSARVDGYTF.

The V call is TRBV5-1, the J call TRBJ1-2; 8 bases fit TRBD1. Germline CDR1 is SGHRS and CDR2 is YFSETQ. V was pared by 3 bases and J by 8 bases, with 9 bases of the junction left unmatched. The CDR3 totals 14 residues. The CDR3 bases are TGCGCCAGCAGCTCCGACAGGGGATCACGGGGCTACACCTTC. Protein: CASSSDRGSRGYTF. Complete variable domain (other parts from reference TRBV5-1 and TRBJ1-2): KAGVTQTPRYLIKTRGQQVTLSCSPISGHRSVSWYQQTPGQGLQFLFEYFSETQRNKGNFPGRFSGRQFSNSRSEMNVSTLELGDSALYLCASSSDRGSRGYTFGSGTRLTVV.

The V gene is TRBV6-1, the J gene TRBJ2-7, with 13 bases lining up with TRBD2. After removal of 2 bases from V and 2 bases from J, the junction contained 6 bases not matched to a gene. CDR1 is MNHNS and CDR2 is SASEGT in the germline V gene. The length of the CDR3 is 17 residues. The CDR3 here is CASSESWTSGGPYEQYF. The CDR3, as DNA: TGTGCCAGCAGTGAATCCTGGACTAGCGGGGGCCCCTACGAGCAGTACTTC.

The chain has TRBV7-2 and TRBJ1-2; weak D call: TRBD1 (5 bases). The CDR3 is 17 residues long. Trimming stripped 6 bases from V and 2 bases from J, with 22 bases between. CDR1 and CDR2 from the germline V gene are SGHTA and FQGNSA. This CDR3 is CASSPGAPLQRNYGYTF. CDR3 DNA: TGTGCCAGCAGTCCTGGGGCCCCTCTCCAACGGAACTATGGCTACACCTTC. The entire variable domain, with the rest obtained from reference TRBV7-2 and TRBJ1-2, is as follows: GAGVSQSPSNKVTEKGKDVELRCDPISGHTALYWYRQSLGQGLEFLIYFQGNSAPDKSGLPSDRFSAERTGGSVSTLTIQRTQQEDSAVYLCASSPGAPLQRNYGYTFGSGTRLTVV.

The V call is TRBV24-1, the J call TRBJ1-5; D is undetermined. V was shortened by 5 bases and J by 6 bases, with 7 bases between the two germline ends. The germline CDR1 and CDR2 sequences are KGHDR and SFDVKD. This CDR3 contains 12 residues. The CDR3: CATSGEGQPQHF. The CDR3 DNA reads TGTGCCACCAGTGGGGAGGGTCAGCCCCAGCATTTT.

The CDR3 loop is CASSLEGLNGYTF. The CDR3 DNA is TGCGCCAGCAGCTTGGAAGGGCTAAATGGCTACACCTTC. The chain combines TRBV5-1 with TRBJ1-2; unclear D gene. The germline gives CDR1 SGHRS, CDR2 YFSETQ. This CDR3 comprises 13 residues. V was shortened by 0 bases and J by 6 bases, with 9 bases between the two germline ends.

The chain carries TRBV2 and TRBJ2-7; D assignment may be TRBD1 or TRBD2 (7 bases each). V shed 10 bases and J shed 4 bases, with 14 bases lying between them. Germline values: CDR1 SNHLY, CDR2 FYNNEI. The CDR3 sequence is 12 residues long. The CDR3 bases are TGTGCCACCAGGGGGGGGGATTACGAGCAGTACTTC. Its protein product is CATRGGDYEQYF.

The rearrangement uses TRBV19 and TRBJ2-3; 8 bases match TRBD1. This CDR3 comprises 15 residues. Germline-derived CDR1 and CDR2 are LNHDA and SQIVND (reference sequence). J was trimmed by 4 bases and V by 6 bases; bases with no gene match: 9. The CDR3 here is CASRGQASSADTQYF. The DNA of the CDR3 is TGTGCCAGTAGGGGACAGGCGTCTTCGGCAGATACGCAGTATTTT. The whole variable domain, filled in from reference TRBV19 and TRBJ2-3, reads DGGITQSPKYLFRKEGQNVTLSCEQNLNHDAMYWYRQDPGQGLRLIYYSQIVNDFQKGDIAEGYSVSREKKESFPLTVTSAQKNPTAFYLCASRGQASSADTQYFGPGTRLTVL.